This TCR beta chain was recorded in a study of cytomegalovirus exposure and HLA in healthy donors (dated by TCRdb to the late 2010s). Regarding the complete study: A later analysis indicated that the 90 to 150 validation repertoires were generated on the platform also employed for the approximately 700 repertoires of the first cohort. The study was designed to test whether signatures of past pathogen exposure could be identified by cataloging public T cell receptors. To predict cytomegalovirus infection status, the study brought together high-throughput TCR immunosequencing, statistical association of individual TCRs with disease status, and machine learning. In addition to the first cohort of hundreds of subjects, a separate validation cohort of 120 different subjects was used.

Paper-wide results and their limitations: Most TCR sequences were observed very rarely across donors, whereas some public TCRs were present in many individuals. It was suggested by the authors that the approach could potentially be generalized to other disease states and immunological phenotypes. The classifier was reported to diagnose cytomegalovirus status with high specificity and sensitivity in both the original cohort and the validation cohort. The validation cohort had no HLA typing available for a later analysis, so co-occurrence within that cohort was assessed over all 120 or so repertoires. Three of the identified cytomegalovirus-associated TCR beta chains were confirmed in vitro to be specific for cytomegalovirus antigens. A later analysis found that TCRs clustered in the first cohort also tended to co-occur in the 95 to 150 validation repertoires, with approximately 93% of cluster scores above 0. The study gave a list of about 150 TCR beta chains associated with cytomegalovirus.

The library was generated by the immunoSEQ multiplex PCR assay. In the original analysis: To diagnose cytomegalovirus status from the catalog of TCR beta chain sequences, a statistical classification framework was built. This immuneACCESS table, as held by TCRdb, lists in-frame sequences with V and J called but not all clones. Of the missing ones, under half trace to an unresolved V gene in checked studies; the others have no known cause. V and J calls and clone size are as listed in that table; D and trimming were resolved from the DNA. The sample has some 50,000 clones on record, approximately 93% of them singletons. The ten most abundant clones make up around 8% of the sample. A word on this clone: No antigen is known for it. No qualities accompany the bases; no much larger clone lies one base away.

CDR1 MDHEN and CDR2 SYDVKM were looked up in the germline V gene. The CDR3 measures 19 amino acids from cysteine to phenylalanine. CDR3 DNA only is kept here, 57 bases in frame from base 1. V and J are trimmed by 3 bases and 2 bases, and the gene matches miss 19 bases of the junction. Separate from the roughly 650-subject first cohort, the validation cohort of more than 90 subjects was the group to which the donors belonged. The specimen was PBMCs. This TCR was sampled from a young woman in good health and CMV-seropositive. This chain is built from TRBV28 and TRBJ2-7, with 7 bases matching TRBD2. CDR3 sequence: CASSFLRWGTSARTYEQYF. The sequenced DNA is TGTGCCAGCAGTTTTTTAAGATGGGGAACTAGCGCTCGAACCTACGAGCAGTACTTC. The CDR3, completed at both ends by the reference TRBV28 and TRBJ2-7 genes, gives the full variable domain DVKVTQSSRYLVKRTGEKVFLECVQDMDHENMFWYRQDPGLGLRLIYFSYDVKMKEKGDIPEGYSVSREKKERFSLILESASTNQTSMYLCASSFLRWGTSARTYEQYFGPGTRLTVT.